This TCR beta chain was observed in a study of cytomegalovirus exposure and HLA in healthy donors. PCR amplification relied on 60 Vbeta primers (plus 13 Jbeta primers). Profiled with immunoSEQ multiplex PCR; TCRdb holds only in-frame clones, not every one. The table includes 35,000 or so clones, roughly 76% detected once. The ends were cut back, 5 bases at V and 0 bases at J, with 10 bases in the middle. This CDR3 comprises 15 residues. Germline lookup yields CDR1 LNHNV and CDR2 YYDKDF (reference sequence). Findings and caveats of the study: While the bulk of TCR sequences proved rare, some public TCRs turned up in many donors. A later analysis reportedly found fewer N-insertions in an Asian-associated ancestry cluster than the approximately 700-donor mean.

Regarding this clone: Antigen specificity is unknown.

The rearrangement uses TRBV15 and TRBJ1-4; D remains unclear. The sequence was collected from a woman aged 40 to 49 in good health and CMV-seronegative. The sample comprised PBMCs. CDR3 coding DNA: TGTGCCACCAGCGGGAGGGCCCCAACTAATGAAAAACTGTTTTTT. Protein: CATSGRAPTNEKLFF.